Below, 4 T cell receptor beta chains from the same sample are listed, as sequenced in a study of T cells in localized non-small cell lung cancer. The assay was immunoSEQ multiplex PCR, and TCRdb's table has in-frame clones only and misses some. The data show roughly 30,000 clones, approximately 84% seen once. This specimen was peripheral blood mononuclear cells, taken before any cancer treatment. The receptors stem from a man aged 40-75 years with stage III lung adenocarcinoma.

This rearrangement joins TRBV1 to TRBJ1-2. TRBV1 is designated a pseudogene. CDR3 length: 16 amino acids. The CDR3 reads CTSRDPIVRKTYGYTF. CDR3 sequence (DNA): TGCACCAGCAGGGACCCTATTGTGCGAAAGACCTATGGCTACACCTTC.

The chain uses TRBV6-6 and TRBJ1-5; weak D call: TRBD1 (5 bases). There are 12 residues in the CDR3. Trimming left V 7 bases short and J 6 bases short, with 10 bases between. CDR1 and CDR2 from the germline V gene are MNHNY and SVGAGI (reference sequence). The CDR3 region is CASNRWGQPQHF. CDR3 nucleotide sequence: TGTGCCAGCAACAGGTGGGGTCAGCCCCAGCATTTT.

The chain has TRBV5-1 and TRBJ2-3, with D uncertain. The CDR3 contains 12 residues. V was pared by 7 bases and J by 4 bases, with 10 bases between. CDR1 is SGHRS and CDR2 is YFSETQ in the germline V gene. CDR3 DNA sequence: TGCGCCAGCGCAAATCCCCCAGATACGCAGTATTTT. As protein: CASANPPDTQYF.

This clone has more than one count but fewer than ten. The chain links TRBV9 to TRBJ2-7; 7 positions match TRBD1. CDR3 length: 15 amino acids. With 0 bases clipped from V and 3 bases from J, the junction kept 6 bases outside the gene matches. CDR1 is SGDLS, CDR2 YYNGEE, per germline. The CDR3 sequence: CASSVGTGLYYEQYF. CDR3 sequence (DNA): TGTGCCAGCAGCGTAGGGACAGGCCTATACTACGAGCAGTACTTC.